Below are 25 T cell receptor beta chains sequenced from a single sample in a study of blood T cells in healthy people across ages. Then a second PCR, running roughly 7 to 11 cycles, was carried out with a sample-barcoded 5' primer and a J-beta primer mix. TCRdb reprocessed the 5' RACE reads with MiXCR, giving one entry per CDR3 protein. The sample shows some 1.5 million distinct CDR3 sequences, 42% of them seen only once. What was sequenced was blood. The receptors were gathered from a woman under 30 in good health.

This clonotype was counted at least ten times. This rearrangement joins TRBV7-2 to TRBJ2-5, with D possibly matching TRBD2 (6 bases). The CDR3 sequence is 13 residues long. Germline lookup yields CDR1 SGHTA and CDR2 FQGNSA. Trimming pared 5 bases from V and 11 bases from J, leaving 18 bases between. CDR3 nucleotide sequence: TGTGCCAGCAGCGCCTGGACTATCCCTGAGCAGTACTTC. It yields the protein CASSAWTIPEQYF.

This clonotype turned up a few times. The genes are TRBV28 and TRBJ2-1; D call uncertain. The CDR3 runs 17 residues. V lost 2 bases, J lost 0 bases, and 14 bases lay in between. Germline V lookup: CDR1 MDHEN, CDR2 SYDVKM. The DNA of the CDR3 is TGTGCCAGCAGTTTAGTGGCAGGTCGACTCTCCTACAATGAGCAGTTCTTC. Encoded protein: CASSLVAGRLSYNEQFF. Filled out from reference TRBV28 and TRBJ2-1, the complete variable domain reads DVKVTQSSRYLVKRTGEKVFLECVQDMDHENMFWYRQDPGLGLRLIYFSYDVKMKEKGDIPEGYSVSREKKERFSLILESASTNQTSMYLCASSLVAGRLSYNEQFFGPGTRLTVL.

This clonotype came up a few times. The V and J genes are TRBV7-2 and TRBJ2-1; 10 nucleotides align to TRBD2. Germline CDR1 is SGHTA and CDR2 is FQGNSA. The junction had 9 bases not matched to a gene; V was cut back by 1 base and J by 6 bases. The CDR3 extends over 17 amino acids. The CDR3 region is CASSLGGSGRKRNEQFF. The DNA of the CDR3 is TGTGCCAGCAGCTTAGGTGGTAGCGGGAGGAAGCGCAATGAGCAGTTCTTC.

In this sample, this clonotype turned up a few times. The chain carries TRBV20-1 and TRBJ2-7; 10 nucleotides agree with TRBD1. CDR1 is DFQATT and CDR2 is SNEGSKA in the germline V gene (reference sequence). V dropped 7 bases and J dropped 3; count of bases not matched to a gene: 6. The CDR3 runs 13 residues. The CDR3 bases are TGCAGTGTTGGAAGGGACAGGGGCTACGAGCAGTACTTC. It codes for CSVGRDRGYEQYF.

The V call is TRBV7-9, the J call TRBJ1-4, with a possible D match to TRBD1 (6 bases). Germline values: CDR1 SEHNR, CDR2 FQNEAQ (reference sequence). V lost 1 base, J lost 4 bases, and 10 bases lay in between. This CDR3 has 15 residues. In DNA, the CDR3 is TGTGCCAGCAGCTTAGGGACAGTCCGTAATGAAAAACTGTTTTTT. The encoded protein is CASSLGTVRNEKLFF. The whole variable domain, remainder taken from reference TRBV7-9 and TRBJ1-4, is DTGVSQNPRHKITKRGQNVTFRCDPISEHNRLYWYRQTLGQGPEFLTYFQNEAQLEKSRLLSDRFSAERPKGSFSTLEIQRTEQGDSAMYLCASSLGTVRNEKLFFGSGTQLSVL.

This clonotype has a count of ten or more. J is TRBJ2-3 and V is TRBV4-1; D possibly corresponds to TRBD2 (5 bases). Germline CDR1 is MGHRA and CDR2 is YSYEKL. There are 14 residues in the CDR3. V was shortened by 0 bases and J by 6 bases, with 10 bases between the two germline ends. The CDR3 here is CASSQDGSSDTQYF. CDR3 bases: TGCGCCAGCAGCCAAGATGGGAGTAGCGATACGCAGTATTTT.

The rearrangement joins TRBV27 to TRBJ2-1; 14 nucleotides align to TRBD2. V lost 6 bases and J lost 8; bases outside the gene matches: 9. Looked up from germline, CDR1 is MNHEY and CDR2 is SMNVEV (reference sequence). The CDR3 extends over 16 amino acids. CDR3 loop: CASRPTGLAGVDEQFF. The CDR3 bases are TGTGCCAGCAGGCCGACGGGACTAGCGGGAGTAGATGAGCAGTTCTTC.

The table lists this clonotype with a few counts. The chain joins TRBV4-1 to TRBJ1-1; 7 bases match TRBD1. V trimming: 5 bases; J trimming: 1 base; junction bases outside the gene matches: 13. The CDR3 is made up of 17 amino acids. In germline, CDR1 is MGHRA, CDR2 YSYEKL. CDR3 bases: TGCGCCAGCAGCTCCCGGGGGCAGGGGGATTCGAACACTGAAGCTTTCTTT. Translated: CASSSRGQGDSNTEAFF.

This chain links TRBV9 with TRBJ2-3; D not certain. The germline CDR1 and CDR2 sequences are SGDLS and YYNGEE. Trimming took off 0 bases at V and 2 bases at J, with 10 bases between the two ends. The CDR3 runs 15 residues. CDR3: CASSVGGQYTDTQYF. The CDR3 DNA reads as TGTGCCAGCAGCGTAGGGGGTCAATACACAGATACGCAGTATTTT.

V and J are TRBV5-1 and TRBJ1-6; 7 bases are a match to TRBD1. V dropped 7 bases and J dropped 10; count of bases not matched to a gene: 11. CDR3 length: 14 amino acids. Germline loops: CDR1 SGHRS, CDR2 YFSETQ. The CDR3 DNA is TGCGCCAGCCGATTAAGACAGGGAGGATCACCCCTCCACTTT. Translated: CASRLRQGGSPLHF.

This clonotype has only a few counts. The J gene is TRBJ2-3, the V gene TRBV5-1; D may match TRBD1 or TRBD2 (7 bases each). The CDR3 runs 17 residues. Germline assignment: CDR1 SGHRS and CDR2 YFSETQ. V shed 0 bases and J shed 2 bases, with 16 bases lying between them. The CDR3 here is CASSLDFQGGATDTQYF. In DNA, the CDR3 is TGCGCCAGCAGCTTGGATTTTCAGGGGGGGGCCACAGATACGCAGTATTTT.

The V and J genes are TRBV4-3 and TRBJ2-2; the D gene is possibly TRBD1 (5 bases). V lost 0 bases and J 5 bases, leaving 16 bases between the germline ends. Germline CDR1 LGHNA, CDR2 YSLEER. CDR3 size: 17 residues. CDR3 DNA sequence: TGCGCCAGCAGCCAAGATTGGACACATCATCTAACCGGGGAGCTGTTTTTT. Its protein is CASSQDWTHHLTGELFF.

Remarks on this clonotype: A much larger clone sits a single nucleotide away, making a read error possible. Here the CDR3 reads CTSSQVGQVSYEQYF. CDR3 bases: TGCACCAGCAGCCAAGTGGGACAGGTCTCCTACGAGCAGTACTTC. V is TRBV4-3 and J is TRBJ2-7; 8 bases match TRBD1. CDR1 LGHNA and CDR2 YSLEER come from the germline V gene. CDR3 length: 15 residues.

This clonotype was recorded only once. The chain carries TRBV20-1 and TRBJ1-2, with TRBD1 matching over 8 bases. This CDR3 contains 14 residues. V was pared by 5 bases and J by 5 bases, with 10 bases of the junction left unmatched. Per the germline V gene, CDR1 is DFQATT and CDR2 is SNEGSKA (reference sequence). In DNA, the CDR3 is TGCAGTGCTTACAGTCAACAGGGGGAATATGGCTACACCTTC. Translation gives CSAYSQQGEYGYTF.

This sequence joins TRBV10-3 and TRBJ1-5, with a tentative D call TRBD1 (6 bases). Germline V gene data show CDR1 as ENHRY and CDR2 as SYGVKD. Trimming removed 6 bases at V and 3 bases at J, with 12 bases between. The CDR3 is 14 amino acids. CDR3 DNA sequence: TGTGCCATCAGCCCACAGGGTTACAATCAGCCCCAGCATTTT. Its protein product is CAISPQGYNQPQHF.

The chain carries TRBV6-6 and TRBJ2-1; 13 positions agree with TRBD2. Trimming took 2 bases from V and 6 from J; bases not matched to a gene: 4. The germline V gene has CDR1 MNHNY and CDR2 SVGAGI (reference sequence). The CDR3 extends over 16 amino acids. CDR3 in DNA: TGTGCCAGCAGTTACACAGGACTAGCGGGGGCCAATGAGCAGTTCTTC. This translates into CASSYTGLAGANEQFF.

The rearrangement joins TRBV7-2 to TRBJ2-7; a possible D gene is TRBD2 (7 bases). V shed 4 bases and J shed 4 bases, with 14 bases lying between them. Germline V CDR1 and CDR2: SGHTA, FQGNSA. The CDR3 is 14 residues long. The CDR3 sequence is CASSWGASGYEQYF. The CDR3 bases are TGTGCCAGCAGCTGGGGGGCTAGCGGTTACGAGCAGTACTTC.

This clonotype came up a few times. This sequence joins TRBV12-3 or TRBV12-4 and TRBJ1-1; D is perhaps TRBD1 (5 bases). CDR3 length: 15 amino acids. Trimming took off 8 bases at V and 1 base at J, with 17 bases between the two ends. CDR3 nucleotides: TGTGCCAGCGGATGGGGGTGGGGAAAGAACACTGAAGCTTTCTTT. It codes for CASGWGWGKNTEAFF.

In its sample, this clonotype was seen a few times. CDR3 loop: CSARGGGQSYEQYF. The CDR3 DNA is TGCAGTGCTAGAGGAGGGGGACAATCCTACGAGCAGTACTTC. The chain carries TRBV20-1 and TRBJ2-7; D possibly corresponds to TRBD1 (6 bases). The CDR3 is 14 amino acids. V was shortened by 1 base and J by 1 base, with 11 bases between the two germline ends. Germline V lookup: CDR1 DFQATT, CDR2 SNEGSKA (reference sequence).

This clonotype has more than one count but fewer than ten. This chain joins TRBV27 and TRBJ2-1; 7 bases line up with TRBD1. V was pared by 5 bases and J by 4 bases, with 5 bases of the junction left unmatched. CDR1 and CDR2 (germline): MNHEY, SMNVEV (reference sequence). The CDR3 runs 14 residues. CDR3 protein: CASSQGVGYNEQFF. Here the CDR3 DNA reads TGTGCCAGCAGTCAGGGGGTGGGTTACAATGAGCAGTTCTTC.

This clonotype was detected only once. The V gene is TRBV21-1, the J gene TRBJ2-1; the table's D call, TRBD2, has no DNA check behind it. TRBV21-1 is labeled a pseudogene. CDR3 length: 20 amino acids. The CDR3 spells CVSSTEGKVLGLAGRNEQFF. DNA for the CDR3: TGTGTCAGCAGCACTGAGGGGAAGGTGCTGGGACTAGCAGGCAGGAATGAGCAGTTCTTC.

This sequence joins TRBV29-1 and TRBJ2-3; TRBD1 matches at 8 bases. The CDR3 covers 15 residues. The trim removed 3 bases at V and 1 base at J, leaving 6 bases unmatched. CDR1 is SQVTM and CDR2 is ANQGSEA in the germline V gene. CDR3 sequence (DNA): TGCAGCGTTGATCAGGGGGCGATGGGCACAGATACGCAGTATTTT. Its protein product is CSVDQGAMGTDTQYF.

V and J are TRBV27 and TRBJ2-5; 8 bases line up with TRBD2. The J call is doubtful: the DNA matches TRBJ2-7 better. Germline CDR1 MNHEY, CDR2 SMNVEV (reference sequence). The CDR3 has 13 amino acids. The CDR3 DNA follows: TGTGCCAGCGGGTTAGCGGGGACCCACGAGCAGTACTTC. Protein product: CASGLAGTHEQYF.

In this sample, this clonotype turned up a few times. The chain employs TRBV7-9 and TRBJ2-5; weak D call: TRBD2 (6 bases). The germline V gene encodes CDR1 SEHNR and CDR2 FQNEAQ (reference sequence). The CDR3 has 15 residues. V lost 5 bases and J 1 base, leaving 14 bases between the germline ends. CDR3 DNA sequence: TGTGCCAGCAGCCACAACCTAGCGCGCCAAGAGACCCAGTACTTC. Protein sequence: CASSHNLARQETQYF.

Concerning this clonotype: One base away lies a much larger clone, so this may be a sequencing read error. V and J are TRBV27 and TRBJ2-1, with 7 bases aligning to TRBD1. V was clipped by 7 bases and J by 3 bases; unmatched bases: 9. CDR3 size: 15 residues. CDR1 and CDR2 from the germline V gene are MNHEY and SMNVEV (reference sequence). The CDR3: CASKGPRQGYNEQFF. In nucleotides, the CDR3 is TGTGCCAGCAAGGGGCCGAGACAGGGCTACAATGAGCAGTTCTTC.